What follows are 20 T cell receptor beta chains derived from one specimen sequenced in a study of blood T cell repertoires in COVID-19. Clones were sequenced by immunoSEQ multiplex PCR, and TCRdb holds only the in-frame ones, with some missing. The sample shows about 50,000 clones, under 90% of them seen only once. The sample was peripheral blood. These receptors were collected from a man in his 60s with acute or convalescent COVID-19.

This clone came up a few times. The chain joins TRBV7-3 to TRBJ1-6; TRBD1 is a possible D gene (6 bases). V was trimmed by 5 bases and J by 7 bases, leaving 15 bases between them. CDR1 and CDR2 from the germline V gene are SGHTA and FQGTGA. The CDR3 spans 15 residues. CDR3 sequence reads: CASSTTGTPNSPLHF. CDR3 in DNA: TGTGCCAGCAGCACCACCGGGACACCGAATTCACCCCTCCACTTT.

This clone has a handful of counts. The chain is built from TRBV6-1 and TRBJ2-7; the match to TRBD1 covers 8 bases. Germline CDR1 and CDR2: MNHNS and SASEGT. The CDR3 is 15 amino acids. J was trimmed by 1 base and V by 1 base; bases with no gene match: 3. In nucleotides, the CDR3 is TGTGCCAGCAGTGAAGTGAGGACAGGGTCCTACGAGCAGTACTTC. This codes for CASSEVRTGSYEQYF.

The gene calls are TRBV29-1 and TRBJ1-4; 7 bases agree with TRBD1. This CDR3 has 14 amino acids. V was clipped by 4 bases and J by 2 bases; unmatched bases: 4. Germline values: CDR1 SQVTM, CDR2 ANQGSEA. The CDR3 coding sequence is TGCAGCGTTGGGGCACAGGGGACTAATGAAAAACTGTTTTTT. This translates into CSVGAQGTNEKLFF.

This rearrangement joins TRBV30 to TRBJ2-4; 8 positions agree with TRBD2. The CDR3 sequence is 15 residues long. Germline V gene sequence: CDR1 GTSNPN, CDR2 SVGIG (reference sequence). V shed 0 bases, J shed 7 bases, and the junction held 8 bases outside the gene matches. The CDR3 sequence: CAWSVFGGAGNIQYF. CDR3 bases: TGTGCCTGGAGTGTCTTCGGGGGGGCCGGGAACATTCAGTACTTC. The entire variable domain, with the rest obtained from reference TRBV30 and TRBJ2-4, is as follows: SQTIHQWPATLVQPVGSPLSLECTVEGTSNPNLYWYRQAAGRGLQLLFYSVGIGQISSEVPQNLSASRPQDRQFILSSKKLLLSDSGFYLCAWSVFGGAGNIQYFGAGTRLSVL.

The chain combines TRBV7-2 with TRBJ1-2, with D possibly matching TRBD1 (5 bases). CDR1 and CDR2 (germline): SGHTA, FQGNSA. This CDR3 contains 15 residues. Between the trimmed V and J ends, which lost 6 bases and 4 bases, there was a span of 18 bases. The CDR3 is CASREVGLHLYGYTF. The DNA of the CDR3 is TGTGCCAGCAGAGAAGTGGGACTCCACCTCTATGGCTACACCTTC.

Turning to this clone: At one boundary the junction diverges from the germline segment, which might be a read error. The rearrangement links TRBV7-7 to TRBJ1-5; D is undetermined. The germline gives CDR1 SSHAT, CDR2 FNYEAQ (reference sequence). The CDR3 has 17 amino acids. In nucleotides, the CDR3 is TGTGCTAGCAGCCCTGATCGTGGCGGCAATAGCAATCAGCCCCAGCATTTT. Residues: CASSPDRGGNSNQPQHF.

The gene calls are TRBV6-2 or TRBV6-3 and TRBJ1-1; 11 bases match TRBD1. This CDR3 region has 16 residues. Trimming at V came to 3 bases and at J to 3 bases, leaving 6 bases not matched to a gene. Germline CDR1 MNHEY, CDR2 SVGEGT. The CDR3 coding sequence is TGTGCCAGCAGTTATGGACAGGGGGCAGGGGACACTGAAGCTTTCTTT. This sequence encodes CASSYGQGAGDTEAFF.

V gene TRBV7-3 combines with J gene TRBJ1-3; 7 bases fit TRBD1. The CDR3 is 15 residues long. J lost 0 bases, V lost 5 bases, and 4 bases had no gene match. The germline V gene has CDR1 SGHTA and CDR2 FQGTGA. The CDR3 coding sequence is TGTGCCAGCAGCCCGACAGGGCCCTCTGGAAACACCATATATTTT. This gives the protein CASSPTGPSGNTIYF.

This rearrangement joins TRBV9 to TRBJ1-1; TRBD1 might be the D (6 bases). The length of the CDR3 is 13 residues. Germline values: CDR1 SGDLS, CDR2 YYNGEE. Trimming stripped 5 bases from V and 1 base from J, with 9 bases between. The CDR3 coding sequence is TGTGCCAGCAGGAAAGGGGGGAACACTGAAGCTTTCTTT. It translates to CASRKGGNTEAFF. The full variable domain, completed using reference TRBV9 and TRBJ1-1, is DSGVTQTPKHLITATGQRVTLRCSPRSGDLSVYWYQQSLDQGLQFLIQYYNGEERAKGNILERFSAQQFPDLHSELNLSSLELGDSALYFCASRKGGNTEAFFGQGTRLTVV.

This clone has a single count. The chain carries TRBV19 and TRBJ2-2; TRBD2 might be the D (6 bases). Germline assignment: CDR1 LNHDA and CDR2 SQIVND (reference sequence). The length of the CDR3 is 15 residues. The V end was cut by 4 bases, the J end by 0 bases, with 9 bases between. CDR3 loop: CASSRLAANTGELFF. CDR3 DNA: TGTGCCAGTAGTAGGTTAGCGGCGAACACCGGGGAGCTGTTTTTT.

The J gene is TRBJ2-2, the V gene TRBV2; 9 nucleotides align to TRBD1. Germline V gene lookup returns CDR1 SNHLY and CDR2 FYNNEI. V was clipped by 3 bases and J by 2 bases; unmatched bases: 4. The CDR3 totals 16 residues. The CDR3 DNA reads as TGTGCCAGCAGTGATGTGACAGGGGGTAACACCGGGGAGCTGTTTTTT. Translating gives CASSDVTGGNTGELFF.

The chain has TRBV9 and TRBJ1-1, with 7 bases aligning to TRBD1. The germline CDR1 and CDR2 sequences are SGDLS and YYNGEE. This CDR3 region has 15 residues. Trimming took 4 bases from V and 0 from J; bases not matched to a gene: 6. CDR3 sequence reads: CASSPRTGMNTEAFF. The CDR3 nucleotides read TGTGCCAGCAGCCCCCGGACAGGCATGAACACTGAAGCTTTCTTT.

The rearrangement joins TRBV28 to TRBJ1-1; 9 bases fit TRBD1. The ends lost 3 bases at V and 0 bases at J; junction bases unmatched: 5. Germline values: CDR1 MDHEN, CDR2 SYDVKM. This CDR3 has 16 residues. The CDR3 DNA reads as TGTGCCAGCAGTTTGGGACAGGGCATGATGAACACTGAAGCTTTCTTT. Amino acids: CASSLGQGMMNTEAFF.

The rearrangement links TRBV2 to TRBJ1-5; D is unresolved. Germline lookup yields CDR1 SNHLY and CDR2 FYNNEI. Trimming removed 2 bases at V and 1 base at J, with 9 bases between. The CDR3 has 15 residues. CDR3 in DNA: TGTGCCAGCAGTGAAAGAGGGATCAGCAATCAGCCCCAGCATTTT. Its protein is CASSERGISNQPQHF.

This chain joins TRBV7-9 and TRBJ1-3; D remains unclear. The V end lost 2 bases, the J end lost 4 bases, and 9 bases lay between the germline ends. The CDR3 sequence is 14 residues long. Germline V gene data show CDR1 as SEHNR and CDR2 as FQNEAQ (reference sequence). The CDR3 coding sequence is TGTGCCAGCAGCTTAACGACACGCGGAAACACCATATATTTT. This codes for CASSLTTRGNTIYF.

This clone was recorded only once. The CDR3 DNA follows: TGTGCCAGCATTTATACAGGGAACACCGGGGAGCTGTTTTTT. Protein sequence: CASIYTGNTGELFF. The gene calls are TRBV7-9 and TRBJ2-2; TRBD1 is a possible D gene (5 bases). Germline V CDR1 and CDR2: SEHNR, FQNEAQ (reference sequence). The CDR3 extends over 14 amino acids. Trimming took off 7 bases at V and 1 base at J, with 10 bases between the two ends. Looking up the rest from reference TRBV7-9 and TRBJ2-2 gives the full variable domain: DTGVSQNPRHKITKRGQNVTFRCDPISEHNRLYWYRQTLGQGPEFLTYFQNEAQLEKSRLLSDRFSAERPKGSFSTLEIQRTEQGDSAMYLCASIYTGNTGELFFGEGSRLTVL.

This clone has more than one count but fewer than ten. The chain joins TRBV2 to TRBJ2-6, with D possibly matching TRBD1 (6 bases). Germline assignment: CDR1 SNHLY and CDR2 FYNNEI. Between the trimmed V and J ends, which lost 6 bases and 0 bases, there was a span of 12 bases. The CDR3 runs to 16 residues. The CDR3: CASRIAGDSGANVLTF. The CDR3 region has the DNA TGTGCCAGCAGGATAGCAGGGGACTCTGGGGCCAACGTCCTGACTTTC. Complete variable domain (other parts from reference TRBV2 and TRBJ2-6): EPEVTQTPSHQVTQMGQEVILRCVPISNHLYFYWYRQILGQKVEFLVSFYNNEISEKSEIFDDQFSVERPDGSNFTLKIRSTKLEDSAMYFCASRIAGDSGANVLTFGAGSRLTVL.

This CDR3 is CASSYTGGEETQYF. The CDR3 DNA follows: TGTGCCAGCAGTTATACAGGGGGTGAAGAGACCCAGTACTTC. This chain uses TRBV6-5 with TRBJ2-5; TRBD1 matches at 8 bases. After removal of 3 bases from V and 3 bases from J, the junction contained 3 bases not matched to a gene. The CDR3 has 14 residues. Per germline, CDR1 MNHEY and CDR2 SVGAGI.

The rearrangement links TRBV10-3 to TRBJ1-6; TRBD1 matches at 8 bases. This CDR3 spans 14 amino acids. Trimming removed 7 bases from V and 7 bases from J; junction bases left unmatched: 6. The germline V gene encodes CDR1 ENHRY and CDR2 SYGVKD. CDR3 nucleotides: TGTGCCATCACAGGGGGCGAGGGCAATTCACCCCTCCACTTT. Its protein product is CAITGGEGNSPLHF.

This chain uses TRBV6-5 with TRBJ2-3; possibly TRBD1 for D (5 bases). V shed 7 bases and J shed 3 bases, with 11 bases lying between them. CDR1 is MNHEY and CDR2 is SVGAGI in the germline V gene. The CDR3 extends over 13 amino acids. CDR3 sequence (DNA): TGTGCCAGCACCCTTCCAGGGACAGATACGCAGTATTTT. Amino acid sequence: CASTLPGTDTQYF.